Detailed here is one TCR beta chain. Antigen specificity is unknown. Each CDR3 protein gets one entry after TCRdb re-called the 5' RACE reads with MiXCR. Of 150,000 to 200,000 distinct CDR3 sequences listed, roughly a fifth are singletons. These data come from a study of T-cell memory formation after mild COVID-19. General study points: Later expanders leaned CD4+, whereas day 15 to 85 contracting clones were balanced CD4/CD8.

Per the germline V gene, CDR1 is MNHNS and CDR2 is SASEGT. V lost 1 base to trimming and J lost 0 bases, with 10 bases between them. The CDR3 is made up of 15 amino acids. The source is an adult woman who had mild COVID-19 (a few samples of this study predate the infection). Cell type and time point are not known. This chain uses TRBV6-1 with TRBJ2-7; D unresolved. The sequenced sample consisted of PBMCs or a T cell subset sorted from them (not recorded which). The CDR3 DNA sequence: TGTGCCAGCAGTGAAGGTCCCGGATTCTCCTACGAGCAGTACTTC. Translating gives CASSEGPGFSYEQYF.